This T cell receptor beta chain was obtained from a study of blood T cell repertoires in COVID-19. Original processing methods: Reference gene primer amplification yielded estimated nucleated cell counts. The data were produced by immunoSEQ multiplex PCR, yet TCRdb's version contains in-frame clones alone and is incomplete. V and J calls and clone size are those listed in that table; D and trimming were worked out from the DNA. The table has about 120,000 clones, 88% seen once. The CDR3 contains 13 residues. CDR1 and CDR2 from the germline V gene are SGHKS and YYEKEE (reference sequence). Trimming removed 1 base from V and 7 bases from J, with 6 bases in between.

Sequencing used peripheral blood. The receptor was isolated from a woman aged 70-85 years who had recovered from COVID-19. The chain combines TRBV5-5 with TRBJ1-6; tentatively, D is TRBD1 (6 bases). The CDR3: CASSLQGNSPLHF. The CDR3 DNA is TGTGCCAGCAGCTTGCAGGGGAATTCACCCCTCCACTTT.